The text below deals with one T cell receptor beta chain. Its antigen is not identified. One end of the junction does not line up with germline, which may come from a read error. This sample was taken from a study of post-analysis software for immune sequencing data. Study in general: The patients showed relapsing-remitting, secondary progressive and progressive-relapsing multiple sclerosis courses.

Unique molecular identifiers were carried by the TCR beta cDNA libraries. Once about 0.9 to 11 million T cells were used, roughly 500,000 cDNA molecules resulted. TCRdb recomputed calls from the PCR reads with MiXCR, one row per CDR3 protein. The data contain about 570,000 distinct CDR3 sequences, 34% of them singletons. The germline V gene encodes CDR1 SGHRS and CDR2 YFSETQ. The CDR3 covers 11 residues. Study observations and caveats: Relative to controls, patients had 4 or 5 TRBV segments at higher frequency, with TRBV5-6, TRBV5-1 and TRBV20-1 among these. Controls showed significantly higher normalized Chao1 diversity than did multiple sclerosis patients. Strong same-batch co-clustering of samples appeared with F measure clustering.

This clonotype originated in a girl aged 2-17 years with multiple sclerosis. The J gene is TRBJ2-5, the V gene TRBV5-1; D not resolved. The specimen was blood. The CDR3 protein is CASSKGETQYF. The CDR3 bases are TGTGCCAGCTCGAAAGGGGAGACCCAGTACTTC.